This T cell receptor (beta chain) came from a study of T cells in Graves' hyperthyroidism and ophthalmopathy. Trimming stripped 3 bases from V and 7 bases from J, with 17 bases between. Germline CDR1 is KGHSH and CDR2 is LQKENI. This CDR3 has 15 residues. Amplified TCR beta CDR3 regions derived from RNA transcripts. TCR CDR3 regions were first amplified by RT-PCR with HTBI primers. TCRdb redid the calling of the multiplex PCR reads with MiXCR, one entry per CDR3 protein. The sample holds approximately 720,000 distinct CDR3 sequences, 15% to 20% seen once. Details on this clonotype: Its antigen is still unknown.

Findings of the study overall: Ophthalmopathy, as predicted by the model, came a median roughly 6.8 months after the prediction.

The J gene is TRBJ2-3, the V gene TRBV18; D possibly corresponds to TRBD2 (6 bases). The sequence derives from a woman between 50 and 59 years old with Graves' hyperthyroidism that later progressed to Graves' ophthalmopathy. The specimen sequenced was blood. Here the CDR3 reads CASSPRLVRRHTQYF. CDR3 DNA: TGTGCCAGCTCACCGCGACTAGTGAGGCGTCATACGCAGTATTTT.